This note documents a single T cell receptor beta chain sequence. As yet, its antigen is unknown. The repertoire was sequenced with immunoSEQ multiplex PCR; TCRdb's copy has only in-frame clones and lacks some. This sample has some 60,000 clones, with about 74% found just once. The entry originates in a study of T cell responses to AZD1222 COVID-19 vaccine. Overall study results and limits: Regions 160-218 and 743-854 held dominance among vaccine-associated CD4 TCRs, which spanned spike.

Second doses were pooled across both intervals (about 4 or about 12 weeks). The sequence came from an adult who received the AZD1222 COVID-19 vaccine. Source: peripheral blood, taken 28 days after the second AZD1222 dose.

The CDR3, as DNA: TGTGCCAGTAGGGGCCTAGCGGGGTTCACAGATACGCAGTATTTT. It translates to CASRGLAGFTDTQYF. The chain uses TRBV19 and TRBJ2-3, with 9 bases fitting TRBD2. V lost 6 bases, J lost 2 bases, and 6 bases stayed unmatched. In germline, CDR1 is LNHDA, CDR2 SQIVND (reference sequence). The CDR3 spans 15 residues.